Below are 19 T cell receptor beta chains sequenced from a single sample in a study of blood T cell repertoires in COVID-19. Sequencing used immunoSEQ multiplex PCR; TCRdb keeps in-frame clones, though not all of them. The sample consists of over 600,000 clones, 70% to 90% of them appearing once. Material for sequencing was peripheral blood. Every receptor here comes from a woman in her late teens or twenties with acute or convalescent COVID-19.

This clone was detected only a few times. The chain links TRBV5-6 to TRBJ1-6, with D possibly being TRBD1 (5 bases). The germline V and J ends were trimmed by 7 bases and 2 bases, with 25 bases remaining between them. This CDR3 comprises 19 residues. Germline V gene sequence: CDR1 SGHDT, CDR2 YYEEEE. The CDR3 here is CASRLGTAMPDAYNSPLHF. The CDR3 DNA follows: TGTGCCAGCCGTCTAGGGACTGCTATGCCTGACGCCTATAATTCACCCCTCCACTTT.

This clone was seen only a few times. The genes are TRBV28 and TRBJ2-2; possibly TRBD2 for D (6 bases). V was trimmed by 9 bases and J by 7 bases, leaving 21 bases between them. This CDR3 has 15 amino acids. CDR1 is MDHEN, CDR2 SYDVKM, per germline. The CDR3 spells CASFNGGWKGGELFF. CDR3 sequence (DNA): TGTGCCAGTTTTAACGGGGGATGGAAAGGCGGGGAGCTGTTTTTT.

The chain combines TRBV5-1 with TRBJ2-3; D uncertain. The CDR3 loop spans 15 amino acids. V was cut by 0 bases and J by 4 bases, with 12 bases left in between. Germline loops: CDR1 SGHRS, CDR2 YFSETQ. The CDR3 nucleotides are TGCGCCAGCAGCTTGGTAGCTCGGTATTCAGATACGCAGTATTTT. Translation: CASSLVARYSDTQYF.

The CDR3 DNA follows: TGCGCCAGCAGCTGGGGCGGGGGAGAGACCCAGTACTTC. Translation gives CASSWGGGETQYF. This chain joins TRBV5-1 and TRBJ2-5; TRBD2 aligns across 7 bases. The CDR3 has 13 amino acids. J lost 4 bases, V lost 3 bases, and 3 bases had no gene match. In germline, CDR1 is SGHRS, CDR2 YFSETQ.

J is TRBJ1-5 and V is TRBV4-3; D gene unclear. This CDR3 has 16 amino acids. Germline loops: CDR1 LGHNA, CDR2 YSLEER. V was cut by 0 bases and J by 3 bases, with 12 bases left in between. In DNA, the CDR3 is TGCGCCAGCAGCCAAGATAGTGGACTGATCAATCAGCCCCAGCATTTT. It translates to CASSQDSGLINQPQHF.

The chain carries TRBV19 and TRBJ1-2; unclear D gene. CDR1 is LNHDA and CDR2 is SQIVND in the germline V gene (reference sequence). Trimming took 6 bases from V and 2 from J, leaving 4 bases between them. The CDR3 totals 11 residues. In DNA form, the CDR3 reads TGTGCCAGTAGGGAGAACTATGGCTACACCTTC. It encodes CASRENYGYTF.

The V gene is TRBV29-1, the J gene TRBJ1-2; D might be TRBD1 (6 bases). Trimming cost V 7 bases and J 1 base, with 10 bases left between them. Germline values: CDR1 SQVTM, CDR2 ANQGSEA. The CDR3 covers 12 residues. As DNA, the CDR3 is TGCAGCGCCAGGACAGATAACTATGGCTACACCTTC. This encodes CSARTDNYGYTF.

This clone was detected once. Other nucleotide sequences in the sample specify the same CDR3. The CDR3 loop is CSVDPDRVNTEAFF. In nucleotides, the CDR3 is TGCAGCGTTGACCCGGACAGGGTTAACACTGAAGCTTTCTTT. This chain connects TRBV29-1 to TRBJ1-1; 8 positions agree with TRBD1. Germline V CDR1 and CDR2: SQVTM, ANQGSEA. With V trimmed by 3 bases and J by 2 bases, 5 bases remained unmatched. The CDR3 is 14 residues long.

The chain joins TRBV27 to TRBJ1-1; 7 bases are shared with TRBD1. This CDR3 is built from 15 residues. After removal of 4 bases from V and 10 bases from J, the junction contained 15 bases not matched to a gene. The germline gives CDR1 MNHEY, CDR2 SMNVEV (reference sequence). CDR3 in amino acids: CASSSPAKGAVSAFF. The CDR3 DNA reads as TGTGCCAGCAGTTCCCCAGCGAAGGGGGCGGTTTCAGCTTTCTTT.

This rearrangement joins TRBV3-1 (or the pseudogene TRBV3-2) to TRBJ2-7; D remains unclear. V lost 3 bases and J lost 0, with 12 bases in between. Germline V gene data show CDR1 as LGHDT and CDR2 as YNNKEL (reference sequence). The CDR3 is 15 amino acids. CDR3 DNA: TGTGCCAGCAGCCAGTCTAGATTTAGCTCCTACGAGCAGTACTTC. Encoded protein: CASSQSRFSSYEQYF.

The V call is TRBV5-6, the J call TRBJ1-1, with D maybe TRBD1 (5 bases). CDR1 is SGHDT, CDR2 YYEEEE, per germline. V was pared by 0 bases and J by 7 bases, with 10 bases between. CDR3 length: 13 amino acids. The DNA of the CDR3 is TGTGCCAGCAGCTTGGGAGACAGTGATGAAGCTTTCTTT. Protein sequence: CASSLGDSDEAFF.

This clone was recorded only once. The V gene is TRBV7-6, the J gene TRBJ1-1, with D tentatively TRBD1 (5 bases). Trimming cost V 1 base and J 1 base, with 10 bases left between them. The CDR3 is made up of 15 amino acids. Per germline, CDR1 SGHVS and CDR2 FNYEAQ. The CDR3 nucleotides are TGTGCCAGCAGCTTAGTCGGGGGTCGGAACACTGAAGCTTTCTTT. This translates into CASSLVGGRNTEAFF.

The chain carries TRBV12-3 or TRBV12-4 and TRBJ1-4; no reliable D call. CDR3 length: 11 residues. V shed 6 bases and J shed 8 bases, with 7 bases lying between them. The CDR3 DNA reads as TGTGCCAGCAGATTGCGGGAAAAACTGTTTTTT. It translates to CASRLREKLFF.

The V gene is TRBV13, the J gene TRBJ1-1, with TRBD1 as a possible D gene (5 bases). This CDR3 region has 12 residues. Germline values: CDR1 PRHDT, CDR2 FYEKMQ (reference sequence). The V end lost 5 bases, the J end lost 7 bases, and 11 bases lay between the germline ends. The CDR3: CASSPDRFEAFF. The CDR3 region has the DNA TGTGCCAGCAGCCCTGACAGATTTGAAGCTTTCTTT.

The rearrangement uses TRBV11-2 and TRBJ2-7; no reliable D call. Trimming stripped 2 bases from V and 4 bases from J, with 9 bases between. This CDR3 contains 13 residues. The germline gives CDR1 SGHAT, CDR2 FQNNGV. The CDR3 loop reads CASSLNSIYEQYF. CDR3 coding DNA: TGTGCCAGCAGCTTAAACAGTATATACGAGCAGTACTTC.

The CDR3 sequence: CASSLGATGSDEQFF. For the CDR3, the DNA is TGTGCCAGCAGCTTAGGGGCGACAGGGAGCGATGAGCAGTTCTTC. V and J are TRBV7-9 and TRBJ2-1; TRBD1 matches 7 bases. There are 15 residues in the CDR3. Germline-derived CDR1 and CDR2 are SEHNR and FQNEAQ (reference sequence). Trimming cost V 1 base and J 8 bases; bases outside gene matches: 8.

The V and J genes are TRBV7-3 and TRBJ2-1, with 10 bases matching TRBD2. This CDR3 contains 17 residues. V lost 5 bases, J lost 8 bases, and 15 bases stayed unmatched. The germline CDR1 and CDR2 sequences are SGHTA and FQGTGA. The CDR3 loop is CASSPRSPGLASDEQFF. CDR3 DNA sequence: TGTGCCAGCAGCCCCAGGTCCCCGGGACTAGCGAGCGATGAGCAGTTCTTC.

The chain carries TRBV18 and TRBJ1-5; 7 bases are a match to TRBD1. Germline V gives CDR1 KGHSH, CDR2 LQKENI. V lost 3 bases to trimming and J lost 5 bases; unmatched junction nucleotides: 1. The length of the CDR3 is 13 residues. The CDR3 reads CASSPGTDQPQHF. DNA for the CDR3: TGTGCCAGCTCACCTGGGACAGATCAGCCCCAGCATTTT.

Notes on this clone: The same CDR3 arises from other DNA sequences in this sample as well. The J gene is TRBJ1-1, the V gene TRBV9; D gene ambiguous. Looked up from germline, CDR1 is SGDLS and CDR2 is YYNGEE. This CDR3 contains 15 residues. The V end lost 4 bases, the J end lost 0 bases, and 13 bases lay between the germline ends. CDR3 bases: TGTGCCAGCAGCCCCAGGACGGGAATGAACACTGAAGCTTTCTTT. Translation: CASSPRTGMNTEAFF. The variable domain in full, completed from reference TRBV9 and TRBJ1-1, reads DSGVTQTPKHLITATGQRVTLRCSPRSGDLSVYWYQQSLDQGLQFLIQYYNGEERAKGNILERFSAQQFPDLHSELNLSSLELGDSALYFCASSPRTGMNTEAFFGQGTRLTVV.